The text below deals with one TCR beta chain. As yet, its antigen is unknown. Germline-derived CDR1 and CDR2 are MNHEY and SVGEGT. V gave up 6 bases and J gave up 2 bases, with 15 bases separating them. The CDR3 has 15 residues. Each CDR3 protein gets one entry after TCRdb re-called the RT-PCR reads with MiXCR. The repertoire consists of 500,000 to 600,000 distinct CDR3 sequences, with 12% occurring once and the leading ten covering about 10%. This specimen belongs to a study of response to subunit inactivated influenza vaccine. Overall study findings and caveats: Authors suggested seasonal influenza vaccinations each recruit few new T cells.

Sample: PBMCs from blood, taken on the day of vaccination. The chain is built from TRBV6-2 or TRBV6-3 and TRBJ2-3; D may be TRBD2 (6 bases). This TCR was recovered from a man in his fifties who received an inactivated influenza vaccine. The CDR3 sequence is CASRRRRVDTDTQYF. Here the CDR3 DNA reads TGTGCCAGCAGACGCCGGAGGGTAGACACAGATACGCAGTATTTT.